A selection of T cell receptor beta chains follows, all from one sample in a study of long-term antiretroviral therapy in people with HIV. Libraries were prepared by immunoSEQ multiplex PCR; TCRdb keeps only in-frame clonotypes and omits some of them. Of some 47,000 clones listed, over 90% are singletons. Sequenced material: unsorted PBMCs, taken 3.7 years after starting antiretroviral therapy. Receptors were obtained from a woman between 45 and 60 years old with HIV. CDR3s include the opening cysteine and the closing phenylalanine or tryptophan. Fields, in order: clone size, V gene, J gene, D gene, CDR3 DNA, CDR3 protein. The D gene is left open where the match is weak. Size tells how often a clone was seen (once, few, many) or the class of an expanded clone, and some rows leave it out.

clone size: NA; V gene: TRBV5-1; J gene: TRBJ2-6; D gene: NA; CDR3 DNA: TGCGCCAGCAGCTTAGGGAACTCTGGGGCCAACGTCCTGACTTTC; CDR3 protein: CASSLGNSGANVLTF
clone size: NA; V gene: TRBV5-1; J gene: TRBJ2-7; D gene: TRBD1; CDR3 DNA: TGCGCCAGCAGCCTCGGGACAGGGATAAACGAGCAGTACTTC; CDR3 protein: CASSLGTGINEQYF
clone size: NA; V gene: TRBV6-5; J gene: TRBJ2-7; D gene: NA; CDR3 DNA: TGTGCCAGCAGTTACTCCGCCGGGTCCTACGAGCAGTACTTC; CDR3 protein: CASSYSAGSYEQYF
clone size: NA; V gene: TRBV6-5; J gene: TRBJ2-7; D gene: NA; CDR3 DNA: TGTGCCAGCAGGGACCACTCCTACGAGCAGTACTTC; CDR3 protein: CASRDHSYEQYF
clone size: NA; V gene: TRBV27; J gene: TRBJ1-5; D gene: NA; CDR3 DNA: TGTGCCAGCAGTTCGGCCAGCTATAGCAATCAGCCCCAGCATTTT; CDR3 protein: CASSSASYSNQPQHF
clone size: NA; V gene: TRBV7-8; J gene: TRBJ1-2; D gene: NA; CDR3 DNA: TGTGCCAGCAGCTTAGCGGGACTTCAGTCCCTCTATGGCTACACCTTC; CDR3 protein: CASSLAGLQSLYGYTF
clone size: NA; V gene: TRBV5-1; J gene: TRBJ2-7; D gene: TRBD1; CDR3 DNA: TGCGCCAGCAGCTGGGAGACAGGGGCGGGCGAGCAGTACTTC; CDR3 protein: CASSWETGAGEQYF
clone size: NA; V gene: TRBV14; J gene: TRBJ1-2; D gene: NA; CDR3 DNA: TGTGCCAGCAGCCAAGAGGGGGTAGTTGGCTATGGCTACACCTTC; CDR3 protein: CASSQEGVVGYGYTF
clone size: NA; V gene: TRBV7-2; J gene: TRBJ2-1; D gene: NA; CDR3 DNA: TGTGCCAGCAGCTACCCCGACAGGACCGTTGAGCAGTTCTTC; CDR3 protein: CASSYPDRTVEQFF
clone size: NA; V gene: TRBV11-3; J gene: TRBJ2-1; D gene: NA; CDR3 DNA: TGTGCCAGCAGCTTGAACAGGGCCTCCTACAATGAGCAGTTCTTC; CDR3 protein: CASSLNRASYNEQFF
clone size: NA; V gene: TRBV19; J gene: TRBJ2-3; D gene: TRBD2; CDR3 DNA: TGTGCCAGTTCGGGGGGGGCCGCAGATACGCAGTATTTT; CDR3 protein: CASSGGAADTQYF
clone size: NA; V gene: TRBV9; J gene: TRBJ1-5; D gene: NA; CDR3 DNA: TGTGCCAGCAGCGTGGGGGACGTTCCGGTAGGCAATCAGCCCCAGCATTTT; CDR3 protein: CASSVGDVPVGNQPQHF
clone size: few; V gene: TRBV14; J gene: TRBJ1-2; D gene: NA; CDR3 DNA: TGTGCCAGCAGCCAAGGAAAAGGATCTAACTCGTACTATGGCTACACCTTC; CDR3 protein: CASSQGKGSNSYYGYTF
clone size: NA; V gene: TRBV5-1; J gene: TRBJ1-3; D gene: NA; CDR3 DNA: TGCGCCACCTCGAGGGATACGCCGAGCTCTGGAAACACCATATATTTT; CDR3 protein: CATSRDTPSSGNTIYF
clone size: NA; V gene: TRBV5-3; J gene: TRBJ1-1; D gene: NA; CDR3 DNA: TGTGCCAGAAGCTTGGGTCTGACAAGGCCGAACACTGAAGCTTTCTTT; CDR3 protein: CARSLGLTRPNTEAFF
clone size: NA; V gene: TRBV6-5; J gene: TRBJ2-5; D gene: NA; CDR3 DNA: TGTGCCAGCAGCCTTCACTGGGGGAGCCAAGAGACCCAGTACTTC; CDR3 protein: CASSLHWGSQETQYF
clone size: NA; V gene: TRBV9; J gene: TRBJ2-2; D gene: NA; CDR3 DNA: TGTGCCAGCAGCGTCTCGGGGGCTAACACCGGGGAGCTGTTTTTT; CDR3 protein: CASSVSGANTGELFF
clone size: NA; V gene: TRBV11-2; J gene: TRBJ2-1; D gene: NA; CDR3 DNA: TGTGCCAGCAGCTTAGGCCCCACAATCAATGAGCAGTTCTTC; CDR3 protein: CASSLGPTINEQFF